This T cell receptor (beta chain) originates from a study of cytomegalovirus exposure and HLA in healthy donors. Across the study: Falling in the Caucasian-associated ancestry cluster were 80% to 90% of 350 to 400 genotyped donors.

V lost 0 bases and J 3 bases, leaving 15 bases between the germline ends. Germline CDR1 ENHRY, CDR2 SYGVKD. The CDR3 covers 16 residues. 13 Jbeta primers and 60 Vbeta primers were used for the PCR. The method was immunoSEQ multiplex PCR; TCRdb's version includes in-frame clones alone and lacks a portion of them. The profile covers about 150,000 clones, with roughly three fifths appearing a single time and roughly 2.5% taken by the ten largest. This clone was seen once. The chain couples TRBV10-3 to TRBJ2-7, with D perhaps TRBD1 (6 bases). Material for sequencing was PBMCs. This clonotype originated in a middle-aged woman in good health and CMV-seronegative. CDR3 sequence (DNA): TGTGCCATCAGTGAGTCCCGGGGACAATGGGACTACGAGCAGTACTTC. As protein: CAISESRGQWDYEQYF.